The 10 T cell receptor beta chains presented below share a single source sample, sequenced in a study of cytomegalovirus exposure and HLA in healthy donors. The protocol was immunoSEQ multiplex PCR, while the TCRdb copy is restricted to in-frame clones and leaves out a portion. The repertoire holds 250,000 to 300,000 clones, with 65% to 90% as singletons. The sequenced sample consisted of PBMCs. Source of these receptors: a young woman in good health and CMV-seronegative.

This clone was detected only a few times. This sequence joins TRBV7-9 and TRBJ1-5; 8 positions agree with TRBD1. V shed 1 base, J shed 3 bases, and the junction held 11 bases outside the gene matches. There are 18 residues in the CDR3. Germline V lookup: CDR1 SEHNR, CDR2 FQNEAQ (reference sequence). The CDR3 region has the DNA TGTGCCAGCAGCTTAGAGGGCCAGGGGGCACACTACAATCAGCCCCAGCATTTT. This translates into CASSLEGQGAHYNQPQHF.

The V gene is TRBV28, the J gene TRBJ2-7; 11 bases map to TRBD1. The CDR3 has 14 amino acids. The germline V gene has CDR1 MDHEN and CDR2 SYDVKM. V lost 6 bases and J lost 4; bases outside the gene matches: 5. The CDR3 DNA reads as TGTGCCAGCAGGAGAGGACAGGGGGCTTACGAGCAGTACTTC. It codes for CASRRGQGAYEQYF.

The J gene is TRBJ1-1, the V gene TRBV25-1; D is possibly TRBD1 (6 bases). Trimming took 1 base from V and 1 from J, leaving 13 bases between them. The CDR3 totals 16 residues. The germline gives CDR1 MGHDK, CDR2 SYGVNS. The CDR3 loop is CASSELVTGGNTEAFF. The CDR3 DNA follows: TGTGCCAGCAGTGAATTGGTGACAGGAGGGAACACTGAAGCTTTCTTT.

The V call is TRBV4-1, the J call TRBJ2-2, with 7 bases identical to TRBD1. Losses at the gene ends were 2 bases for V and 4 bases for J; bases not matched to a gene: 7. The CDR3 loop spans 16 amino acids. The germline CDR1 and CDR2 sequences are MGHRA and YSYEKL. CDR3: CASSQPGGEVTGELFF. Written as DNA, the CDR3 is TGCGCCAGCAGCCAACCAGGGGGAGAGGTCACCGGGGAGCTGTTTTTT.

The chain uses TRBV14 and TRBJ2-5, with 7 bases identical to TRBD1. Germline CDR1 and CDR2: SGHDN and FVKESK. The CDR3 runs 16 residues. Unmatched junction bases numbered 13, after V lost 3 bases and J lost 6 bases. CDR3 in DNA: TGTGCCAGCAGCCACATGAGGGACAGCCACCTCCAGACCCAGTACTTC. Its protein is CASSHMRDSHLQTQYF.

The rearrangement joins TRBV29-1 to TRBJ1-2; 8 bases match TRBD1. The CDR3 length is 11 residues. V shed 6 bases, J shed 7 bases, and the junction held 4 bases outside the gene matches. Germline-derived CDR1 and CDR2 are SQVTM and ANQGSEA. CDR3 region: CSVLTGGGYTF. In nucleotides, the CDR3 is TGCAGCGTCCTCACAGGGGGTGGCTACACCTTC.

The gene calls are TRBV13 and TRBJ1-2; 8 bases map to TRBD1. With 2 bases clipped from V and 8 bases from J, the junction kept 7 bases outside the gene matches. Germline V gene lookup returns CDR1 PRHDT and CDR2 FYEKMQ (reference sequence). The CDR3 has 14 residues. The CDR3 loop reads CASSLFQGARGYTF. In DNA, the CDR3 is TGTGCCAGCAGCTTATTTCAGGGGGCAAGAGGCTACACCTTC. Looking up the rest from reference TRBV13 and TRBJ1-2 gives the full variable domain: AAGVIQSPRHLIKEKRETATLKCYPIPRHDTVYWYQQGPGQDPQFLISFYEKMQSDKGSIPDRFSAQQFSDYHSELNMSSLELGDSALYFCASSLFQGARGYTFGSGTRLTVV.

V and J are TRBV19 and TRBJ2-7; no clear D gene. The V end was cut by 5 bases, the J end by 2 bases, with 13 bases between. The CDR3 covers 14 residues. Germline V gives CDR1 LNHDA, CDR2 SQIVND (reference sequence). CDR3 loop: CASSPQSDTYEQYF. The CDR3 DNA reads as TGTGCCAGTAGTCCCCAATCAGATACCTACGAGCAGTACTTC. The full variable domain, in which reference TRBV19 and TRBJ2-7 provide the parts outside the CDR3, is DGGITQSPKYLFRKEGQNVTLSCEQNLNHDAMYWYRQDPGQGLRLIYYSQIVNDFQKGDIAEGYSVSREKKESFPLTVTSAQKNPTAFYLCASSPQSDTYEQYFGPGTRLTVT.

This chain links TRBV7-9 with TRBJ2-7; 10 bases are shared with TRBD1. The length of the CDR3 is 13 residues. The V gene's germline CDR1 is SEHNR and CDR2 FQNEAQ (reference sequence). V lost 7 bases to trimming and J lost 4 bases; unmatched junction nucleotides: 4. The CDR3 loop reads CASTRQGAYEQYF. Here the CDR3 DNA reads TGTGCCAGCACCAGACAGGGGGCTTACGAGCAGTACTTC.

The chain combines TRBV6-5 with TRBJ2-5; TRBD1 matches at 7 bases. Trimming cost V 7 bases and J 2 bases; bases outside gene matches: 4. From germline, CDR1 is MNHEY and CDR2 SVGAGI. The CDR3 runs to 13 residues. The CDR3 is CASNRQGQETQYF. The CDR3 DNA reads TGTGCCAGCAACAGACAGGGTCAAGAGACCCAGTACTTC.